This T cell receptor beta chain was captured in a study of human T cells and chemical hapten exposure. The study, taken as a whole, reports: Relative to control repertoires, expanded TCRs gave rise to significantly more large CDR3 similarity clusters. Expanded TCR counts at PT1 were positively correlated with the patch test score.

The library attached unique molecular identifiers to individual cDNA molecules. TCRdb analysed the RACE reads with MiXCR anew, one entry per CDR3 protein. This sample has 300,000 to 450,000 distinct CDR3 sequences, with 4.8% found just once. This clonotype was detected many times. As yet, its antigen is unknown. Germline CDR1 and CDR2: MNHNS and SASEGT. The CDR3 is 15 residues long. Trimming at V came to 6 bases and at J to 8 bases, leaving 7 bases not matched to a gene. Regarding time point: patch test 1, 2 weeks after DPC sensitization. Treatment meaning: therapeutic diphenylcyclopropenone sensitization with weekly scalp DPC. Whole blood that had not been fractionated was the source of extracted total RNA.

This receptor was taken from a woman in her forties or fifties with alopecia areata. Some clones in this sample may be carry-over from other donors' samples. The sequenced sample was whole blood, obtained in connection with sensitization to the hapten diphenylcyclopropenone (DPC). The V gene is TRBV6-1, the J gene TRBJ2-1; 13 bases map to TRBD2. CDR3 sequence: CASSATSGRAHEQFF. The CDR3 bases are TGTGCCAGCAGCGCCACTAGCGGGAGGGCCCATGAGCAGTTCTTC.